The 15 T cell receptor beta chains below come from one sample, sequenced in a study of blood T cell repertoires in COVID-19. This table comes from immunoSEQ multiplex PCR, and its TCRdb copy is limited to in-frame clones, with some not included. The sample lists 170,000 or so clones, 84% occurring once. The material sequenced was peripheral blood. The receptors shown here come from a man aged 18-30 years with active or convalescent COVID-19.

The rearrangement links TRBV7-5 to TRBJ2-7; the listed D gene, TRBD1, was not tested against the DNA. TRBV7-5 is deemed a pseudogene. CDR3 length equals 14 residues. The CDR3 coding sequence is TGTGTCAGAAGCTTAGTGCGACAGTCCTACGAGCAGTACTTC. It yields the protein CVRSLVRQSYEQYF.

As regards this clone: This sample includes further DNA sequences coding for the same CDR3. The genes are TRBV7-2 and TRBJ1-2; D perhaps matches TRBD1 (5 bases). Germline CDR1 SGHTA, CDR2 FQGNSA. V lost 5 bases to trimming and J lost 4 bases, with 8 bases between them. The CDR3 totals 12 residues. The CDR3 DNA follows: TGTGCCAGCAGCCTTGACAGCTATGGCTACACCTTC. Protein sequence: CASSLDSYGYTF. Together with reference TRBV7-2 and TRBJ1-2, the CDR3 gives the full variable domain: GAGVSQSPSNKVTEKGKDVELRCDPISGHTALYWYRQSLGQGLEFLIYFQGNSAPDKSGLPSDRFSAERTGGSVSTLTIQRTQQEDSAVYLCASSLDSYGYTFGSGTRLTVV.

The CDR3 protein is CASSLVGGGQETQYF. The CDR3 nucleotides are TGTGCCAGCAGCTTGGTAGGGGGCGGGCAAGAGACCCAGTACTTC. This chain uses TRBV5-4 with TRBJ2-5; TRBD1 matches at 7 bases. This CDR3 has 15 amino acids. Germline CDR1 and CDR2: SGHNT and YYREEE (reference sequence). V trimming: 0 bases; J trimming: 2 bases; junction bases outside the gene matches: 4.

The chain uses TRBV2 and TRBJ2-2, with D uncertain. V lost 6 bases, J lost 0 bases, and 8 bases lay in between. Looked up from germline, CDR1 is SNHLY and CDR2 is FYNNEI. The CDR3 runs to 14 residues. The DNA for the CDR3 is TGTGCCAGCAGCGTATCTCCGAACACCGGGGAGCTGTTTTTT. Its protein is CASSVSPNTGELFF.

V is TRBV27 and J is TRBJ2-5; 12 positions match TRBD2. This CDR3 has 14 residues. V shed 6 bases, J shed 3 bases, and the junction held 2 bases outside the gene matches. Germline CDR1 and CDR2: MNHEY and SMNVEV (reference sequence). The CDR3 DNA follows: TGTGCCAGCAGAAGACTAGCGGGGGAAGAGACCCAGTACTTC. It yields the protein CASRRLAGEETQYF.

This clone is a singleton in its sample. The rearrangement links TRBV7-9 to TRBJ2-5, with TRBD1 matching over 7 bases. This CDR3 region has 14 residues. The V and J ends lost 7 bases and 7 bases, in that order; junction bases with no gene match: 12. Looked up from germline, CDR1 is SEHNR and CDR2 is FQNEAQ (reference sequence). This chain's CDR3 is CASKLRDSSGTQYF. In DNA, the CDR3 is TGTGCCAGCAAATTAAGGGACAGTTCAGGGACCCAGTACTTC.

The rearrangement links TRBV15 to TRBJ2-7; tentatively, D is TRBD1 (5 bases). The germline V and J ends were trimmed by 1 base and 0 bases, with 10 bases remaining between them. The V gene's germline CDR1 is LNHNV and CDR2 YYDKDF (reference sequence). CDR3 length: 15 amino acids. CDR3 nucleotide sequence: TGTGCCACCAGCAGAGGACAGATCTACTCCTACGAGCAGTACTTC. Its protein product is CATSRGQIYSYEQYF.

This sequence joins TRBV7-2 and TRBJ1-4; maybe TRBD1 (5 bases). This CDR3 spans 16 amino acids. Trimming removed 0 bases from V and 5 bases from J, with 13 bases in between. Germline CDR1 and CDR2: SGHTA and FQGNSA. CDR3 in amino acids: CASSLASTDFNEKLFF. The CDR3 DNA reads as TGTGCCAGCAGCTTAGCTTCGACAGATTTCAATGAAAAACTGTTTTTT.

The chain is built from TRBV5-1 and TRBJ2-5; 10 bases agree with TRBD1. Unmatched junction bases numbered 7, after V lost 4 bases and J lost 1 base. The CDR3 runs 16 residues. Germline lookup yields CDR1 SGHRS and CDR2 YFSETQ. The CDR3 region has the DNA TGCGCCAGCAGCCCGACGACAGGGGGCGCCCAAGAGACCCAGTACTTC. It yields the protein CASSPTTGGAQETQYF.

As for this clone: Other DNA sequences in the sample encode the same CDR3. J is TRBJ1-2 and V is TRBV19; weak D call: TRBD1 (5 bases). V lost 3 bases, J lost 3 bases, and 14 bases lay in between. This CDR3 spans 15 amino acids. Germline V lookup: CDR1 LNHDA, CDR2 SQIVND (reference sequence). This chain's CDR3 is CASSIGDSDYYGYTF. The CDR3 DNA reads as TGTGCCAGTAGTATCGGGGACTCCGACTACTATGGCTACACCTTC.

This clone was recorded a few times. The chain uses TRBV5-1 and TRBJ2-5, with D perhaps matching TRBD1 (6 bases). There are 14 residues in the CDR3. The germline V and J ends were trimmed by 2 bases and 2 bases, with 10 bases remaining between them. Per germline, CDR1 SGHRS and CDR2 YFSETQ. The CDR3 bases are TGCGCCAGCAGCTTACGGACAGTGCAAGAGACCCAGTACTTC. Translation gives CASSLRTVQETQYF.

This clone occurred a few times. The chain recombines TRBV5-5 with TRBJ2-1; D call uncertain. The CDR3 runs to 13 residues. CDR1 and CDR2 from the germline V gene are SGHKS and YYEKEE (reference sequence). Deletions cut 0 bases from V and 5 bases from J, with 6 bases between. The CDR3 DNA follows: TGTGCCAGCAGCTTGGGTCCTAACAATGAGCAGTTCTTC. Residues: CASSLGPNNEQFF.

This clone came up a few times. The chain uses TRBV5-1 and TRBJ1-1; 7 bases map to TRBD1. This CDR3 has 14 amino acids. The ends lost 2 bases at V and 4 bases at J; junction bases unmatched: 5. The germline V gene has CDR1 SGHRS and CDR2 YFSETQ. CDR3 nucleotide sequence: TGCGCCAGCAGCTTTGGGACAGTAGGCACTGAAGCTTTCTTT. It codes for CASSFGTVGTEAFF.

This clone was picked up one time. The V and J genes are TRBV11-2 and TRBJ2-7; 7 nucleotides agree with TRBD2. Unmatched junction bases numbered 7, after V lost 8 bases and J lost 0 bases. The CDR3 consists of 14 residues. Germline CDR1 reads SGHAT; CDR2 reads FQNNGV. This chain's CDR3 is CASQVGGSSYEQYF. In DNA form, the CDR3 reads TGTGCCAGCCAAGTAGGCGGGAGCTCCTACGAGCAGTACTTC.

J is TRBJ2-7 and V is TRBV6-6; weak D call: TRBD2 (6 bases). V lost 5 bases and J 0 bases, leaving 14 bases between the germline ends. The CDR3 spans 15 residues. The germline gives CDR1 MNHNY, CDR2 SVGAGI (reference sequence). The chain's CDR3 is CASSNRASVSYEQYF. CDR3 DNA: TGTGCCAGCAGTAACCGGGCTAGCGTCTCCTACGAGCAGTACTTC.